One TCR beta chain is described in this entry. This receptor's antigen is unknown. It has no much larger one-base neighbor in the sample; base qualities were not kept. This entry is derived from a study of blood T cell repertoires in COVID-19 (TCRdb year 2020). Background on the whole study: Collaborator samples came from the United States, Italy and Spain and covered acute and convalescent phases of COVID-19. The material from the prospective study consisted of cDNA or gDNA derived from T cells, B-cell-depleted T cells, or PBMCs. Subjects who had been exposed to COVID-19, were actively infected with it, or had recovered from it provided the deeply sampled blood TCRbeta repertoires that made up the dataset. The repertoires were made available in a free public database intended to serve as a resource for research on the immune response to SARS-CoV-2. The samples were drawn from the first 160 participants of the ongoing ImmuneRACE study and from over 950 subjects provided by 6 global collaborators. Sample metadata almost always included a de-identified subject ID, COVID-19 status, age in years and sex. Where HLA class I and class II types were available, the types were taken from metadata supplied by the sample provider, not from assay-based typing.

The CDR3 spans 13 residues, from the cysteine through the phenylalanine. Kept here is only the CDR3 DNA, which spans 39 bases and is read in frame from base 1. Sequences GTSNPN (CDR1) and SVGIG (CDR2) are obtained from the germline V gene (reference sequence). Trimming costs V 3 bases and J 1 base, and their ends lie 9 bases apart. What the authors observed across the whole study: The amount of clinical and demographic metadata varied by source and participant and was provided uncurated.

Each collaborating institution followed its own protocols to collect whole blood in K2EDTA tubes. For TCRbeta analysis, collaborator samples were shipped as frozen whole blood, as isolated PBMCs, or as DNA extracted from either sample type. The immunoSEQ Assay, a bias-controlled multiplex PCR, was used to amplify TCRbeta CDR3 regions from genomic DNA. As for how the authors treated the data: Within the assay, amplification of reference gene primers was used to estimate how many nucleated cells each sample contained. To quantify the absolute abundance of each unique TCRbeta CDR3 rearrangement, sequence reads were collapsed and filtered. For each sample, productive Simpson clonality was calculated by taking the square root of Simpson's diversity index across productive rearrangements. TCRdb took this table from immuneACCESS and kept in-frame rearrangements with V and J called. Such tables lack part of the clones; where checked against another copy, unresolved V genes explain under half of the gap, and the rest is unexplained. V and J calls and clone size follow that table, whereas D and trimming were derived from the DNA. The sample includes tens of thousands of clones, with more than 70% observed a single time. The ten largest clones take up about 18% of the sample.

Sequencing input: peripheral blood. Recombination connected TRBV30 to TRBJ1-1; matching of 6 bases hints at TRBD1 as the D gene. This clonotype was sampled from a woman aged 55-70 years with acute or convalescent COVID-19. The CDR3 protein is CAWRMGQNTEAFF. The DNA sequence follows: TGTGCCTGGAGGATGGGACAGAACACTGAAGCTTTCTTT.